This record looks at one T cell receptor (beta chain) sequence and its context. Antigen specificity is unknown. This sample is part of a study of immune cell composition in non-small cell lung cancer. Overall study results and limits: Tumour-associated clones >0.5% occurred in roughly 30% of adenocarcinomas, less than 80% of squamous. It was not proven that tumour-reactive clones equal dominant tumour-associated clones.

The length of the CDR3 is 16 residues. CDR1 and CDR2 from the germline V gene are SGHAT and FQDESV (reference sequence). Trimming removed 4 bases from V and 0 bases from J, with 13 bases in between. Normal lung sampling was at least 3 cm from the tumour, as distant as possible. Sequencing was performed with immunoSEQ multiplex PCR; in TCRdb, only in-frame clones are kept and a portion is missing. Among around 2,400 clones, approximately 80% were seen once, and the ten largest hold 19%. The rearrangement links TRBV11-1 to TRBJ2-4, with D possibly being TRBD2 (6 bases). The sequence was collected from a human donor with non-small cell lung cancer. Specimen: non-adjacent lung tissue. The CDR3 sequence: CASSSSAGLAKNIQYF. Written as DNA, the CDR3 is TGTGCCAGCAGCTCGAGCGCGGGACTAGCCAAAAACATTCAGTACTTC.